The 5 T cell receptor beta chains reported below all come from one sample, sequenced in a study of blood T cell repertoires in COVID-19. Produced via immunoSEQ multiplex PCR; TCRdb's table is partial and in-frame only. This table holds roughly 180,000 clones, roughly 80% found once. The material sequenced was peripheral blood. These receptor sequences come from a man between 60 and 75 years old with active or convalescent COVID-19.

The V and J genes are TRBV28 and TRBJ1-1; 9 bases agree with TRBD1. CDR1 is MDHEN and CDR2 is SYDVKM in the germline V gene. V was pared by 5 bases and J by 1 base, with 14 bases of the junction left unmatched. CDR3 length: 18 amino acids. CDR3 amino acids: CASSLQRGTGRRNTEAFF. In DNA, the CDR3 is TGTGCCAGCAGTCTTCAACGTGGGACAGGGCGGAGGAACACTGAAGCTTTCTTT.

The J gene is TRBJ1-3, the V gene TRBV7-3; tentatively, D is TRBD1 (5 bases). The CDR3 covers 14 residues. Per germline, CDR1 SGHTA and CDR2 FQGTGA. V shed 3 bases and J shed 2 bases, with 8 bases lying between them. In DNA form, the CDR3 reads TGTGCCAGCAGCTTTGGCAGGGCTGGAAACACCATATATTTT. Protein: CASSFGRAGNTIYF. Looking up the rest from reference TRBV7-3 and TRBJ1-3 gives the full variable domain: GAGVSQTPSNKVTEKGKYVELRCDPISGHTALYWYRQSLGQGPEFLIYFQGTGAADDSGLPNDRFFAVRPEGSVSTLKIQRTERGDSAVYLCASSFGRAGNTIYFGEGSWLTVV.

The rearrangement uses TRBV5-1 and TRBJ2-3; 9 positions match TRBD1. The junction had 3 bases not matched to a gene; V was cut back by 2 bases and J by 2 bases. In germline, CDR1 is SGHRS, CDR2 YFSETQ. The CDR3 loop spans 15 amino acids. The CDR3 sequence is CASSFTGGYTDTQYF. In nucleotides, the CDR3 is TGCGCCAGCAGCTTTACAGGGGGCTACACAGATACGCAGTATTTT. Based on the CDR3 plus reference TRBV5-1 and TRBJ2-3, the full variable domain is KAGVTQTPRYLIKTRGQQVTLSCSPISGHRSVSWYQQTPGQGLQFLFEYFSETQRNKGNFPGRFSGRQFSNSRSEMNVSTLELGDSALYLCASSFTGGYTDTQYFGPGTRLTVL.

Here the CDR3 DNA reads TGTGCCGCTGGAGGCTCCTATAATTCACCCCTCCACTTT. It translates to CAAGGSYNSPLHF. The chain combines TRBV6-5 with TRBJ1-6; no clear D gene. In germline, CDR1 is MNHEY, CDR2 SVGAGI. V gave up 11 bases and J gave up 0 bases, with 8 bases separating them. The length of the CDR3 is 13 residues.

The chain links TRBV30 to TRBJ2-3; 11 nucleotides align to TRBD1. The J segment lost 3 bases and the V segment lost 3 bases, leaving 2 bases of the junction unmatched. CDR1 GTSNPN and CDR2 SVGIG come from the germline V gene (reference sequence). CDR3 length: 14 residues. The CDR3 DNA sequence: TGTGCCTGGAGGAGGGACAGGGGGACAGATACGCAGTATTTT. This codes for CAWRRDRGTDTQYF. Full variable domain (outside the CDR3, taken from reference TRBV30 and TRBJ2-3): SQTIHQWPATLVQPVGSPLSLECTVEGTSNPNLYWYRQAAGRGLQLLFYSVGIGQISSEVPQNLSASRPQDRQFILSSKKLLLSDSGFYLCAWRRDRGTDTQYFGPGTRLTVL.